This TCR beta chain derives from a study of post-analysis software for immune sequencing data (dated by TCRdb to 2015 to 2017). With respect to the entire study: Disease courses on record covered relapsing-remitting, secondary progressive and progressive-relapsing multiple sclerosis, though some patients had no subtype annotation. The patient repertoires were set against around eleven previously published healthy control repertoires from donors whose ages ranged from about 6 to 25 years. A subset of samples was prepared in parallel using single-end sample barcoding, then pooled and co-amplified after Illumina adapter ligation.

Germline trimming amounts to 5 bases on V and 4 bases on J, with 8 as the count of junction bases outside the gene matches. From the germline V gene, CDR1 is SGHRS and CDR2 is YFSETQ. From its cysteine to its phenylalanine, the CDR3 spans 15 amino acids. The kept DNA is CDR3 alone, 45 bases in frame from the first base. What the authors observed across the whole study: The multiple sclerosis patient group was slightly younger than the control group. Direct clustering with F measure revealed strong co-clustering of samples prepared in the same batch, which led to a batch-effect correction. Patients showed significantly higher frequencies than controls for several TRBV segments, among them TRBV5-6, TRBV5-1 and TRBV20-1. Compared with controls, multiple sclerosis patients had significantly lower normalized Chao1 diversity, a finding suggesting substantial peripheral T-cell clonal expansion.

Libraries were constructed by PCR. TCRdb shows the sequencer as Illumina HiSeq 2500. To reduce PCR and sequencing biases, unique molecular identifiers were incorporated into the TCR beta cDNA libraries. Per 1 to 10 million input T cells, some 500,000 cDNA molecules were obtained, such that each molecule approximated one T cell. Patient libraries were prepared and sequenced with the same protocol used for the earlier healthy control dataset. Within a given batch, samples were prepared together, multiplexed and sequenced on the same HiSeq lane. The authors' analysis ran thus. MIGEC handled the raw barcoded reads, throwing out single-read molecular identifier groups before consensus assembly and CDR3 extraction. Clonotype tables were post-analysed with VDJtools, normalizing diversity by down-sampling all datasets to the smallest sample size. To correct batch-related cross-sample contamination, repertoire overlap clustering matched CDR3 amino acid sequences but not nucleotide sequences. The raw public data were reprocessed by TCRdb itself: fastp quality trimming at Q25, MiXCR clonotype calling, in-frame beta chains only. Each entry merges the rows of one CDR3 protein and shows their most common DNA and genes. What appears here as the V and J calls and clone size reflects TCRdb's work, not the paper's. For this sample the table gives about 460,000 distinct CDR3 sequences, of which roughly 46% were detected only once. 9.5% to 13% of the sample is held by the ten biggest clonotypes.

TCR beta repertoires were profiled from peripheral blood of 10 to 15 young patients with multiple sclerosis to demonstrate the VDJtools post-analysis software. The multiple sclerosis patients were children and adolescents between roughly 6 and 16 years of age. About this clonotype: What this receptor recognizes is not known. Base qualities are not provided; no much larger clone lies one nucleotide away.

This chain joins TRBV5-1 to TRBJ2-7; 11 central bases correspond to TRBD1. This clonotype was obtained from a girl aged 10-17 years with multiple sclerosis. Material: blood. The CDR3 amino acid sequence is: CASSNRDRGAYEQYF. The DNA sequence follows: TGCGCCAGCAGTAACCGGGACAGGGGGGCTTACGAGCAGTACTTC.